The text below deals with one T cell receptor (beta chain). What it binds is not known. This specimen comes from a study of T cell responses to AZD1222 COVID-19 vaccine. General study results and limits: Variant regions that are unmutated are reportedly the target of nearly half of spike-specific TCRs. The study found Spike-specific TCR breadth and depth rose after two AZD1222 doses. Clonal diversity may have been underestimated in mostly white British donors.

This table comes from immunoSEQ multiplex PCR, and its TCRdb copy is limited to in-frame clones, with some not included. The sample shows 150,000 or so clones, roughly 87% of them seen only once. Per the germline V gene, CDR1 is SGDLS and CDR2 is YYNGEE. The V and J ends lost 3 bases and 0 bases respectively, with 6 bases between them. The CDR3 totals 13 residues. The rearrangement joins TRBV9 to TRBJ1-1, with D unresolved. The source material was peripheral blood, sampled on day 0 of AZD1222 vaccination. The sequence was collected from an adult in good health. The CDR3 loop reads CASSGTVNTEAFF. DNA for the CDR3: TGTGCCAGCAGCGGTACAGTGAACACTGAAGCTTTCTTT.